These T cell receptor beta chains were read from a single sample in a study of response to subunit inactivated influenza vaccine. MiXCR, run by TCRdb on the RT-PCR reads, gives a single entry per CDR3 protein. The sample holds around 500,000 distinct CDR3 sequences, around 9.9% seen once. The starting material was PBMCs from blood, obtained about 6 weeks after vaccination. These receptors all come from a man aged 45-60 years who received an inactivated influenza vaccine. CDR3s include the opening cysteine and the closing phenylalanine or tryptophan. A D gene is named only where the DNA matches it firmly. A row's size may be missing; if present it is once, few, many or a size class.

CDR3aa: CASVQGGGVYNEQFF; CDR3nt: TGTGCCAGCGTCCAAGGCGGGGGCGTCTACAATGAGCAGTTCTTC; v_gene: TRBV11-2; j_gene: TRBJ2-1; abundance: NA; d_gene: NA
CDR3aa: CASSPIPGHEQFF; CDR3nt: TGTGCCAGCAGCCCCATCCCCGGTCATGAGCAGTTCTTC; v_gene: TRBV6-2/TRBV6-3; j_gene: TRBJ2-1; abundance: NA; d_gene: NA
CDR3aa: CATSDPGTSNEQYF; CDR3nt: TGTGCCACCAGTGACCCCGGGACTAGTAACGAGCAGTACTTC; v_gene: TRBV24-1; j_gene: TRBJ2-7; abundance: many; d_gene: TRBD2
CDR3aa: CASSLLGAEAFF; CDR3nt: TGTGCCAGCAGCTTGTTGGGTGCTGAAGCTTTCTTT; v_gene: TRBV5-6; j_gene: TRBJ1-1; abundance: few; d_gene: NA
CDR3aa: CASSYTGTYEQYF; CDR3nt: TGTGCCAGCAGTTACACAGGGACGTACGAGCAGTACTTC; v_gene: TRBV6-5; j_gene: TRBJ2-7; abundance: NA; d_gene: NA
CDR3aa: CASSPHPRVGKTGELFF; CDR3nt: TGTGCCAGCAGTCCCCACCCCCGGGTGGGGAAAACCGGGGAGCTGTTTTTT; v_gene: TRBV12-3/TRBV12-4; j_gene: TRBJ2-2; abundance: few; d_gene: NA
CDR3aa: CASSIQNTEAFF; CDR3nt: TGTGCCAGCAGCATACAGAACACTGAAGCTTTCTTT; v_gene: TRBV5-6; j_gene: TRBJ1-1; abundance: NA; d_gene: NA
CDR3aa: CATSDPTSTGPIYNEQFF; CDR3nt: TGTGCCACCAGTGATCCGACCTCGACAGGGCCGATTTACAATGAGCAGTTCTTC; v_gene: TRBV24-1; j_gene: TRBJ2-1; abundance: NA; d_gene: TRBD1
CDR3aa: CASSPGGTTRLF; CDR3nt: TGTGCCAGCAGCCCAGGGGGGACCACCCGACTCTTC; v_gene: TRBV7-9; j_gene: TRBJ2-1; abundance: NA; d_gene: NA
CDR3aa: CAISESSGGTQYF; CDR3nt: TGTGCCATCAGTGAGTCATCAGGGGGTACGCAGTATTTT; v_gene: TRBV10-3; j_gene: TRBJ2-3; abundance: NA; d_gene: TRBD1
CDR3aa: CASSSRQGGKEPQHF; CDR3nt: TGTGCCAGTAGTTCGAGACAGGGCGGAAAGGAGCCCCAGCATTTT; v_gene: TRBV19; j_gene: TRBJ1-5; abundance: NA; d_gene: TRBD1
CDR3aa: CAISEGSGRETQYF; CDR3nt: TGTGCCATCAGTGAGGGTAGCGGGAGAGAGACCCAGTACTTC; v_gene: TRBV10-3; j_gene: TRBJ2-5; abundance: NA; d_gene: TRBD2
CDR3aa: CASSFRSLGYTGELFF; CDR3nt: TGTGCCAGCAGTTTTAGAAGTTTAGGGTACACCGGGGAGCTGTTTTTT; v_gene: TRBV12-3/TRBV12-4; j_gene: TRBJ2-2; abundance: few; d_gene: NA
CDR3aa: CASSLGGPSTDTQYF; CDR3nt: TGTGCCAGCAGTTTAGGGGGACCTAGCACAGATACGCAGTATTTT; v_gene: TRBV5-1; j_gene: TRBJ2-3; abundance: many; d_gene: NA
CDR3aa: CASSELGVGEQFF; CDR3nt: TGTGCCAGCAGTGAATTAGGTGTTGGTGAGCAGTTCTTC; v_gene: TRBV2; j_gene: TRBJ2-1; abundance: NA; d_gene: NA
CDR3aa: CAISRDIRNSPLHF; CDR3nt: TGTGCCATCAGCCGGGACATCCGCAATTCACCCCTCCACTTT; v_gene: TRBV10-3; j_gene: TRBJ1-6; abundance: few; d_gene: NA
CDR3aa: CASSFRSSYEQYF; CDR3nt: TGTGCCAGCAGCTTTCGGAGCTCCTACGAGCAGTACTTC; v_gene: TRBV11-1; j_gene: TRBJ2-7; abundance: many; d_gene: NA
CDR3aa: CASSRDTGAEAFF; CDR3nt: TGTGCCAGCAGCCGGGACACCGGAGCTGAAGCTTTCTTT; v_gene: TRBV7-7; j_gene: TRBJ1-1; abundance: few; d_gene: NA
CDR3aa: CASSQGSGSNTEAFF; CDR3nt: TGCGCCAGCAGCCAAGGATCAGGGTCGAACACTGAAGCTTTCTTT; v_gene: TRBV4-3; j_gene: TRBJ1-1; abundance: NA; d_gene: NA
CDR3aa: CSASADSYYNSPLHF; CDR3nt: TGCAGTGCTAGCGCGGACAGTTACTATAATTCACCCCTCCACTTT; v_gene: TRBV20-1; j_gene: TRBJ1-6; abundance: NA; d_gene: NA
CDR3aa: CASSLGARVDEQYF; CDR3nt: TGTGCCAGCAGTTTAGGAGCTAGGGTCGACGAGCAGTACTTC; v_gene: TRBV12-3/TRBV12-4; j_gene: TRBJ2-7; abundance: many; d_gene: NA
CDR3aa: CASRTFQGAVYNEQFF; CDR3nt: TGTGCCAGCAGGACCTTTCAGGGGGCCGTCTACAATGAGCAGTTCTTC; v_gene: TRBV2; j_gene: TRBJ2-1; abundance: NA; d_gene: TRBD1